Following are 21 T cell receptor beta chains from one sample sequenced in a study of blood T cell repertoires in COVID-19. The method was immunoSEQ multiplex PCR; TCRdb's version includes in-frame clones alone and lacks a portion of them. Here the sample spans 200,000 to 300,000 clones, around four fifths being singletons. The sequenced sample consisted of peripheral blood. The receptors were sampled from a man aged 55 to 69 with acute or convalescent COVID-19.

The rearrangement links TRBV3-1 (or the pseudogene TRBV3-2) to TRBJ1-4; possibly TRBD1 for D (5 bases). The CDR3 has 15 residues. The V gene lost 3 bases and the J gene lost 7 bases, with 15 bases spanning the gap. Per the germline V gene, CDR1 is LGHDT and CDR2 is YNNKEL (reference sequence). CDR3 DNA: TGTGCCAGCAGCCAGAGGGTGGGGGGTGCTGAAAAACTGTTTTTT. Translating it yields CASSQRVGGAEKLFF.

The rearrangement uses TRBV3-1 (or the pseudogene TRBV3-2) and TRBJ1-2; D unclear. Deletions cut 1 base from V and 10 bases from J, with 16 bases between. CDR3 length: 14 residues. From germline, CDR1 is LGHDT and CDR2 YNNKEL (reference sequence). The CDR3 loop is CASSQVVGSSDYTF. For the CDR3, the DNA is TGTGCCAGCAGCCAAGTTGTAGGGAGTAGTGACTACACCTTC.

This clone has a handful of counts. The CDR3, as DNA: TGCGCCAGCAGCTCCGGACTAGCGGGACGTCCAGATACGCAGTATTTT. This translates into CASSSGLAGRPDTQYF. This chain connects TRBV5-1 to TRBJ2-3; 12 nucleotides line up with TRBD2. The ends lost 3 bases at V and 4 bases at J; junction bases unmatched: 6. Germline V lookup: CDR1 SGHRS, CDR2 YFSETQ. This CDR3 region has 16 residues.

The CDR3 spells CASSLGQLVRHSPLHF. DNA of the CDR3: TGTGCCAGCAGCCTGGGACAGCTCGTCCGGCATTCACCCCTCCACTTT. The gene calls are TRBV11-1 and TRBJ1-6; 7 nucleotides align to TRBD1. The CDR3 is made up of 16 amino acids. CDR1 and CDR2 (germline): SGHAT, FQDESV (reference sequence). With 5 bases clipped from V and 8 bases from J, the junction kept 12 bases outside the gene matches.

This chain uses TRBV6-5 with TRBJ1-1, with 8 bases identical to TRBD1. CDR1 and CDR2 from the germline V gene are MNHEY and SVGAGI. The V and J ends lost 7 bases and 2 bases, in that order; junction bases with no gene match: 6. The CDR3 totals 14 residues. The CDR3 here is CASTIGQGNTEAFF. CDR3 nucleotides: TGTGCCAGCACCATAGGACAGGGCAACACTGAAGCTTTCTTT.

The chain uses TRBV2 and TRBJ1-1; 7 bases fit TRBD1. Germline V gene sequence: CDR1 SNHLY, CDR2 FYNNEI. The V and J ends lost 4 bases and 4 bases, in that order; junction bases with no gene match: 3. The CDR3 sequence is 13 residues long. This chain's CDR3 is CASSGQGGTEAFF. In DNA, the CDR3 is TGTGCCAGCAGTGGACAGGGAGGCACTGAAGCTTTCTTT.

The rearrangement uses TRBV13 and TRBJ1-2; D uncertain. From germline, CDR1 is PRHDT and CDR2 FYEKMQ (reference sequence). The V end was cut by 5 bases, the J end by 4 bases, with 14 bases between. CDR3 length: 14 residues. CDR3 amino acids: CASSQHSSGYGYTF. The DNA of the CDR3 is TGTGCCAGCAGCCAGCACAGCTCAGGCTATGGCTACACCTTC. Complete variable domain (other parts from reference TRBV13 and TRBJ1-2): AAGVIQSPRHLIKEKRETATLKCYPIPRHDTVYWYQQGPGQDPQFLISFYEKMQSDKGSIPDRFSAQQFSDYHSELNMSSLELGDSALYFCASSQHSSGYGYTFGSGTRLTVV.

The V call is TRBV20-1, the J call TRBJ1-2; D possibly corresponds to TRBD1 (5 bases). Trimming removed 3 bases at V and 7 bases at J, with 9 bases between. This CDR3 has 11 amino acids. The germline gives CDR1 DFQATT, CDR2 SNEGSKA (reference sequence). The CDR3 here is CSASRGGGYTF. DNA of the CDR3: TGCAGTGCTAGTAGGGGAGGTGGCTACACCTTC.

This chain joins TRBV6-4 and TRBJ1-6; 9 nucleotides align to TRBD1. The V segment lost 3 bases and the J segment 6 bases; nucleotides outside the gene matches: 6. Germline lookup yields CDR1 MRHNA and CDR2 SNTAGT. The CDR3 has 16 residues. The CDR3: CASSETPGQGNSPLHF. CDR3 DNA: TGTGCCAGCAGTGAAACTCCGGGACAGGGTAATTCACCCCTCCACTTT.

The chain is built from TRBV19 and TRBJ2-1, with 9 bases fitting TRBD2. The germline CDR1 and CDR2 sequences are LNHDA and SQIVND (reference sequence). The CDR3 has 15 residues. The V gene end was trimmed by 8 bases and the J gene end by 8 bases; junction bases not matched to a gene: 13. The CDR3 here is CASARESSGSDEQFF. The CDR3 bases are TGTGCCAGTGCGCGGGAAAGTAGCGGGAGCGATGAGCAGTTCTTC. The variable domain in full, with the rest retrieved from reference TRBV19 and TRBJ2-1, is DGGITQSPKYLFRKEGQNVTLSCEQNLNHDAMYWYRQDPGQGLRLIYYSQIVNDFQKGDIAEGYSVSREKKESFPLTVTSAQKNPTAFYLCASARESSGSDEQFFGPGTRLTVL.

The chain carries TRBV4-2 and TRBJ2-7; 7 bases are shared with TRBD2. Trimming removed 0 bases from V and 3 bases from J; junction bases left unmatched: 5. Germline V CDR1 and CDR2: LGHNA, YNFKEQ. This CDR3 is 15 amino acids long. CDR3 in amino acids: CASSQDAGEVYEQYF. The CDR3 DNA reads TGTGCCAGCAGCCAAGATGCGGGAGAAGTCTACGAGCAGTACTTC.

This clone was recorded only once. V is TRBV15 and J is TRBJ1-5; D not resolved. V lost 5 bases, J lost 7 bases, and 12 bases lay in between. The CDR3 is 13 amino acids. Germline CDR1 reads LNHNV; CDR2 reads YYDKDF (reference sequence). CDR3 DNA sequence: TGTGCCACCAGCTCGAGAGGTCGACAGCCCCAGCATTTT. It translates to CATSSRGRQPQHF.

This chain links TRBV19 with TRBJ2-1; D is perhaps TRBD2 (6 bases). Trimming took 5 bases from V and 8 from J, leaving 22 bases between them. The CDR3 is made up of 16 amino acids. Germline V gene data show CDR1 as LNHDA and CDR2 as SQIVND (reference sequence). This CDR3 is CASSEEWGLRGDEQFF. CDR3 sequence (DNA): TGTGCCAGTAGTGAAGAATGGGGACTCCGAGGGGATGAGCAGTTCTTC.

V usage is TRBV7-9 and J usage is TRBJ2-5; 7 bases fit TRBD2. The CDR3 is 14 amino acids. Trimming took 4 bases from V and 5 from J; bases not matched to a gene: 7. Germline assignment: CDR1 SEHNR and CDR2 FQNEAQ (reference sequence). The CDR3 region has the DNA TGTGCCAGCAGCTCCCGGACTAGTGGGGAGACCCAGTACTTC. This translates into CASSSRTSGETQYF.

This chain joins TRBV15 and TRBJ1-1, with TRBD1 matching over 8 bases. The V gene's germline CDR1 is LNHNV and CDR2 YYDKDF (reference sequence). The CDR3 loop spans 15 amino acids. Unmatched junction bases numbered 11, after V lost 3 bases and J lost 8 bases. Written as DNA, the CDR3 is TGTGCCACCAGCAGGGCAGGGGGCACGAGTGTGGAAGCTTTCTTT. This encodes CATSRAGGTSVEAFF.

The chain couples TRBV19 to TRBJ2-1, with 9 bases aligning to TRBD1. Germline V gene data show CDR1 as LNHDA and CDR2 as SQIVND (reference sequence). The CDR3 consists of 16 residues. The junction had 8 bases not matched to a gene; V was cut back by 5 bases and J by 3 bases. The DNA for the CDR3 is TGTGCCAGTAGTGCGGGACAGGGTGCCCTCTACAATGAGCAGTTCTTC. Its protein product is CASSAGQGALYNEQFF.

This clone was seen a few times. The chain carries TRBV28 and TRBJ1-3; the D is unclear. The CDR3 runs 15 residues. Trimming cost V 4 bases and J 8 bases, with 18 bases left between them. The germline V gene encodes CDR1 MDHEN and CDR2 SYDVKM. This CDR3 is CASSSPPREGYTIYF. The CDR3 DNA is TGTGCCAGCAGTTCCCCCCCCCGGGAGGGATACACCATATATTTT.

This clone was counted only a few times. The rearrangement links TRBV9 to TRBJ1-2, with 8 bases aligning to TRBD1. The germline V gene encodes CDR1 SGDLS and CDR2 YYNGEE. The CDR3 loop spans 14 amino acids. V gave up 3 bases and J gave up 3 bases; unmatched junction bases: 4. The CDR3 DNA reads as TGTGCCAGCAGCGCTATACAGGGGGACTATGGCTACACCTTC. Amino acid sequence: CASSAIQGDYGYTF. Looking up the rest from reference TRBV9 and TRBJ1-2 gives the full variable domain: DSGVTQTPKHLITATGQRVTLRCSPRSGDLSVYWYQQSLDQGLQFLIQYYNGEERAKGNILERFSAQQFPDLHSELNLSSLELGDSALYFCASSAIQGDYGYTFGSGTRLTVV.

This clone showed up just once. The rearrangement links TRBV9 to TRBJ1-3; D is perhaps TRBD1 (5 bases). This CDR3 region has 18 residues. V was cut by 0 bases and J by 0 bases, with 16 bases left in between. From germline, CDR1 is SGDLS and CDR2 YYNGEE. The DNA of the CDR3 is TGTGCCAGCAGCGTAGACGGCAGGGCTGCTTCCTCTGGAAACACCATATATTTT. Its protein product is CASSVDGRAASSGNTIYF.

The chain is built from TRBV7-2 and TRBJ2-7, with 8 bases fitting TRBD2. This CDR3 spans 14 amino acids. With 5 bases clipped from V and 0 bases from J, the junction kept 3 bases outside the gene matches. The V gene's germline CDR1 is SGHTA and CDR2 FQGNSA. The CDR3 spells CASSPSGRSYEQYF. CDR3 bases: TGTGCCAGCAGCCCTAGCGGGCGCTCCTACGAGCAGTACTTC.

The rearrangement joins TRBV7-3 to TRBJ2-3; a weak D match, TRBD2 (6 bases). The V end was cut by 4 bases, the J end by 2 bases, with 10 bases between. The germline V gene has CDR1 SGHTA and CDR2 FQGTGA. The CDR3 is made up of 14 amino acids. CDR3 protein: CASSYRGNTDTQYF. CDR3 nucleotide sequence: TGTGCCAGCAGCTATCGGGGGAACACAGATACGCAGTATTTT. Drawing the rest from reference TRBV7-3 and TRBJ2-3, the complete variable domain is GAGVSQTPSNKVTEKGKYVELRCDPISGHTALYWYRQSLGQGPEFLIYFQGTGAADDSGLPNDRFFAVRPEGSVSTLKIQRTERGDSAVYLCASSYRGNTDTQYFGPGTRLTVL.